This is a list of T cell receptor beta chains from one sample in a study of CD8 T cells in Susac syndrome. MiXCR was run by TCRdb on the immunoSEQ multiplex PCR reads, yielding one entry per CDR3 protein. Seen here are about 200,000 distinct CDR3 sequences, roughly 96% observed once, and the top ten hold 0.093%. Sequenced: CD4+ T cells from PBMCs. Receptors were obtained from a human donor with multiple sclerosis. Both conserved end residues are part of each CDR3. Each record gives: CDR3 protein, V gene, clone size, J gene. The listing skips clone size in some rows; elsewhere it reads once, few, many or a size class.

cdr3_aa: CASGLGGNGNIQYF; v_call: TRBV12-5; clone_size: .; j_call: TRBJ2-4
cdr3_aa: CASSYSTGTASYEQYF; v_call: TRBV7-2; clone_size: .; j_call: TRBJ2-7
cdr3_aa: CASSRSGRDETQYF; v_call: TRBV5-1; clone_size: .; j_call: TRBJ2-5
cdr3_aa: CASSPARQGMYEQYF; v_call: TRBV5-4; clone_size: .; j_call: TRBJ2-7
cdr3_aa: CATSRLGTGSGAFF; v_call: TRBV15; clone_size: .; j_call: TRBJ1-1
cdr3_aa: CSASNDPIAGGSYNEQFF; v_call: TRBV20-1; clone_size: .; j_call: TRBJ2-1
cdr3_aa: CAISDRLLNEQFF; v_call: TRBV10-3; clone_size: .; j_call: TRBJ2-1
cdr3_aa: CSAYAGREEAFF; v_call: TRBV20-1; clone_size: .; j_call: TRBJ1-1
cdr3_aa: CSVAPGTPPDTQYF; v_call: TRBV29-1; clone_size: .; j_call: TRBJ2-3
cdr3_aa: CSARSSGGAGYNEQFF; v_call: TRBV20-1; clone_size: once; j_call: TRBJ2-1
cdr3_aa: CASSIQGARAEAFF; v_call: TRBV11-2; clone_size: .; j_call: TRBJ1-1
cdr3_aa: CSVQDRGVTEAFF; v_call: TRBV29-1; clone_size: .; j_call: TRBJ1-1
cdr3_aa: CASSQGWTSGSNEQFF; v_call: TRBV3-1; clone_size: .; j_call: TRBJ2-1
cdr3_aa: CASTRTGGRNEQFF; v_call: TRBV11-2; clone_size: once; j_call: TRBJ2-1
cdr3_aa: CSVGQSSYEQYF; v_call: TRBV29-1; clone_size: few; j_call: TRBJ2-7
cdr3_aa: CASRQRTSGSTDTQYF; v_call: TRBV3-1; clone_size: .; j_call: TRBJ2-3
cdr3_aa: CSAKTGQISSYEQYF; v_call: TRBV29-1; clone_size: .; j_call: TRBJ2-7
cdr3_aa: CSVIRTGGTDTQYF; v_call: TRBV29-1; clone_size: .; j_call: TRBJ2-3
cdr3_aa: CASSSTPGYNEQFF; v_call: TRBV27; clone_size: once; j_call: TRBJ2-1
cdr3_aa: CASSLGSRGLSDEQFF; v_call: TRBV13; clone_size: .; j_call: TRBJ2-1
cdr3_aa: CASSPAGAYSYEQYF; v_call: TRBV3-1; clone_size: .; j_call: TRBJ2-7
cdr3_aa: CASSLRVGEAGYTF; v_call: TRBV5-1; clone_size: .; j_call: TRBJ1-2
cdr3_aa: CASSLVQGSTGELFF; v_call: TRBV5-1; clone_size: .; j_call: TRBJ2-2
cdr3_aa: CASTGQVINTEAFF; v_call: TRBV12-3/TRBV12-4; clone_size: .; j_call: TRBJ1-1
cdr3_aa: CASSQGLAPQETQYF; v_call: TRBV9; clone_size: .; j_call: TRBJ2-5
cdr3_aa: CAWTRTGYEQYF; v_call: TRBV30; clone_size: .; j_call: TRBJ2-7
cdr3_aa: CSVGVVGAAFF; v_call: TRBV29-1; clone_size: .; j_call: TRBJ1-1
cdr3_aa: CSVEPDKTDTQYF; v_call: TRBV29-1; clone_size: .; j_call: TRBJ2-3
cdr3_aa: CATSDSQGAGETQYF; v_call: TRBV24-1; clone_size: .; j_call: TRBJ2-5
cdr3_aa: CASSQETAWSQPQHF; v_call: TRBV4-2; clone_size: .; j_call: TRBJ1-5
cdr3_aa: CSVQGMEGSTEAFF; v_call: TRBV29-1; clone_size: .; j_call: TRBJ1-1
cdr3_aa: CSARGPGTGGSYNEQFF; v_call: TRBV20-1; clone_size: .; j_call: TRBJ2-1
cdr3_aa: CAWSVRGGSDTQYF; v_call: TRBV30; clone_size: .; j_call: TRBJ2-3
cdr3_aa: CASSLTGFYGGYTF; v_call: TRBV12-3/TRBV12-4; clone_size: .; j_call: TRBJ1-2
cdr3_aa: CASSQPTLTSGWGEQFF; v_call: TRBV4-1; clone_size: .; j_call: TRBJ2-1